This T cell receptor beta chain was sequenced in a study of cytomegalovirus exposure and HLA in healthy donors. Germline values: CDR1 SGHAT, CDR2 FQNNGV. The CDR3 runs 15 residues. V lost 1 base and J lost 3; bases outside the gene matches: 4. Primers included in the PCR were 60 Vbeta and 13 Jbeta primers. Some clones are missing from TCRdb's copy, which holds only in-frame ones; the method was immunoSEQ multiplex PCR. The sample lists 150,000 to 200,000 clones, around 80% occurring once. The receptor's source is a woman aged 30 to 39 in good health and CMV-seropositive. The sample taken for sequencing was PBMCs. This sequence joins TRBV11-2 and TRBJ2-5; 8 nucleotides line up with TRBD1. The DNA for the CDR3 is TGTGCCAGCAGCTTAGCTGCAGGGGGCGAAGAGACCCAGTACTTC. Its translation: CASSLAAGGEETQYF.